Listed below are T cell receptor beta chains from one sample, sequenced in a study of technical replicates of blood from several donors. Repertoires were generated with immunoSEQ multiplex PCR, while TCRdb's copy carries only in-frame clones and drops some. Among approximately 59,000 clones listed, roughly 96% were seen once. Sequenced input: PBMCs. These receptors were taken from a human donor in good health. Some clones in this sample may be carry-over from other donors' samples. Both conserved end residues are part of each CDR3. The order of the fields is D gene, clone size, J gene, CDR3 length, V gene, CDR3 protein, CDR3 DNA. The D gene is left open where the match is weak. Clone size is given for some rows only: seen once, a few or many times, or a class if the clone is expanded.

-,-,TRBJ1-1,14,TRBV19,CASSILGEGPRAFF,TGTGCCAGTAGTATTTTGGGCGAGGGCCCGCGGGCTTTCTTT
TRBD2,-,TRBJ2-2,18,TRBV4-3,CASSQDGGISGKTGELFF,TGCGCCAGCAGCCAAGACGGAGGGATAAGCGGGAAGACCGGGGAGCTGTTTTTT
TRBD1,once,TRBJ1-4,15,TRBV4-3,CASSPGTGGSEKLFF,TGCGCCAGCAGCCCCGGGACAGGGGGGTCTGAAAAACTGTTTTTT
-,-,TRBJ2-1,15,TRBV5-1,CASSLDRGAANEQFF,TGCGCCAGCAGCTTGGATCGGGGGGCGGCAAATGAGCAGTTCTTC
-,-,TRBJ2-1,16,TRBV5-1,CASTPGGGASYNEQFF,TGCGCCAGCACCCCAGGAGGGGGCGCCTCCTACAATGAGCAGTTCTTC
TRBD1,-,TRBJ2-7,17,TRBV18,CASSPRDRVWGDYEQYF,TGTGCCAGCTCACCAAGGGACAGGGTATGGGGCGACTACGAGCAGTACTTC
-,-,TRBJ1-2,15,TRBV27,CASSLEGGPGGGYTF,TGTGCCAGCAGTTTGGAGGGAGGACCCGGGGGTGGCTACACCTTC
-,-,TRBJ2-7,13,TRBV5-6,CASSLEQDYEQYF,TGTGCCAGCAGCTTGGAACAAGATTACGAGCAGTACTTC
-,-,TRBJ1-1,11,TRBV7-9,CASSSQTEAFF,TGTGCCAGCAGCTCCCAAACTGAAGCTTTCTTT
-,-,TRBJ1-2,14,TRBV15,CATSSGGGKNGYTF,TGTGCCACCAGCAGTGGCGGGGGTAAGAATGGCTACACCTTC
-,once,TRBJ1-4,17,TRBV6-1,CASSEVTPPGPNEKLFF,TGTGCCAGCAGTGAAGTTACACCCCCAGGGCCAAATGAAAAACTGTTTTTT
-,-,TRBJ2-7,15,TRBV2,CASRRVFRGTYEQYF,TGTGCCAGCAGACGAGTGTTTCGAGGGACCTACGAGCAGTACTTC
TRBD1,-,TRBJ1-4,17,TRBV4-2,CASSQQQGSATNEKLFF,TGTGCCAGCAGCCAGCAACAGGGGTCTGCAACTAATGAAAAACTGTTTTTT
-,-,TRBJ2-3,15,TRBV6-4,CASSPTSGGTDTQYF,TGTGCCAGCAGCCCAACTAGTGGAGGGACAGATACGCAGTATTTT
TRBD2,-,TRBJ2-2,15,TRBV9,CASSGTSGNTGELFF,TGTGCCAGCAGCGGGACTAGCGGGAACACCGGGGAGCTGTTTTTT
TRBD1,once,TRBJ1-2,14,TRBV6-6,CASTGQGANYGYTF,TGTGCCAGCACCGGACAGGGCGCTAACTATGGCTACACCTTC
-,once,TRBJ2-2,13,TRBV9,CASSVAESGELFF,TGTGCCAGCAGCGTAGCGGAGTCCGGGGAGCTGTTTTTT
-,-,TRBJ1-2,17,TRBV5-5,CASSSGGRPSHFYGYTF,TGTGCCAGCAGCTCGGGAGGGCGGCCGTCTCATTTTTATGGCTACACCTTC
TRBD1,-,TRBJ2-1,14,TRBV2,CASSDRGPYNEQFF,TGTGCCAGCAGTGACAGGGGGCCCTACAATGAGCAGTTCTTC
TRBD1,-,TRBJ1-1,18,TRBV25-1,CASTSRGTARVENTEAFF,TGTGCCAGCACCTCGAGGGGGACAGCGAGGGTGGAGAACACTGAAGCTTTCTTT
-,-,TRBJ2-1,16,TRBV4-2,CASSQSPGDLYNEQFF,TGTGCCAGCAGCCAATCGCCGGGGGACCTCTACAATGAGCAGTTCTTC
-,few,TRBJ1-3,15,TRBV7-3,CASSLTGGQGTPLYF,TGTGCCAGCAGCTTAACTGGCGGTCAGGGCACACCTCTCTATTTT
-,-,TRBJ1-5,13,TRBV6-1,CASRENPSGPQHF,TGTGCCAGCAGGGAAAATCCCAGCGGGCCCCAGCATTTT
-,-,TRBJ2-2,14,TRBV21-1,CGARQGRGTGELFF,TGTGGGGCGAGACAGGGACGGGGCACCGGGGAGCTGTTTTTT
TRBD2,-,TRBJ2-3,17,TRBV5-4,CASSPPAAGAMTDTQYF,TGTGCCAGCAGCCCCCCGGCAGCGGGAGCAATGACAGATACGCAGTATTTT
-,-,TRBJ2-3,16,TRBV11-1,CASSLGLDSRTDTQYF,TGTGCCAGCAGCTTAGGTCTGGACAGCCGCACAGATACGCAGTATTTT
-,-,TRBJ1-4,14,TRBV5-1,CASSSAGGYEKLFF,TGCGCCAGCAGCTCAGCCGGGGGTTATGAAAAACTGTTTTTT
TRBD2,-,TRBJ2-1,19,TRBV5-4,CASSLVASGGLTQYNEQFF,TGTGCCAGCAGCTTGGTGGCTAGCGGGGGGCTAACCCAATACAATGAGCAGTTCTTC
TRBD2,-,TRBJ2-7,14,TRBV2,CASSASGASYEQYF,TGTGCCAGCAGTGCTAGCGGGGCCTCCTACGAGCAGTACTTC
-,-,TRBJ1-3,14,TRBV4-3,CASSRRVLENTIYF,TGCGCCAGCAGCCGACGGGTGCTGGAAAACACCATATATTTT
-,-,TRBJ2-2,17,TRBV4-1,CASSQDLGDLFSGELFF,TGCGCCAGCAGCCAAGATCTCGGGGACTTGTTCTCCGGGGAGCTGTTTTTT
-,-,TRBJ2-3,17,TRBV14,CASSQGGPGALADTQYF,TGTGCCAGCAGCCAAGGAGGTCCAGGGGCCTTGGCAGATACGCAGTATTTT
-,-,TRBJ2-3,16,TRBV7-8,CASSLDRGVGTDTQYF,TGTGCCAGCAGCTTAGATCGCGGGGTGGGCACAGATACGCAGTATTTT
-,-,TRBJ1-2,17,TRBV9,CASSVGPGMSTNYGYTF,TGTGCCAGCAGCGTAGGTCCAGGGATGTCAACGAACTATGGCTACACCTTC
-,-,TRBJ2-7,13,TRBV19,CASSLAGAYEQYF,TGTGCCAGTAGTTTGGCAGGGGCCTACGAGCAGTACTTC
TRBD2,-,TRBJ2-5,15,TRBV5-1,CASSRIRGGRETQYF,TGCGCCAGCAGCCGGATTCGGGGGGGGAGGGAGACCCAGTACTTC
-,once,TRBJ2-5,15,TRBV5-6,CASIGMDRGQETQYF,TGTGCCAGCATCGGGATGGACAGAGGGCAAGAGACCCAGTACTTC
TRBD1,-,TRBJ2-7,18,TRBV7-2,CASSLSVRRTGESYEQYF,TGTGCCAGCAGCTTATCCGTAAGACGGACAGGGGAGTCCTACGAGCAGTACTTC
TRBD1,-,TRBJ1-4,15,TRBV2,CASRDDRGGLEKLFF,TGTGCCAGCAGAGACGACAGGGGAGGATTAGAGAAACTGTTTTTT
-,-,TRBJ2-5,13,TRBV27,CASSLRAQETQYF,TGTGCCAGCAGTTTGCGGGCTCAAGAGACCCAGTACTTC
TRBD2,-,TRBJ2-7,13,TRBV29-1,CSVRKGLAGIQYF,TGCAGCGTTCGAAAGGGACTAGCGGGAATCCAGTACTTC
-,-,TRBJ1-3,16,TRBV4-3,CASSPLKGARGNTIYF,TGCGCCAGCAGCCCCCTTAAAGGGGCGAGGGGAAACACCATATATTTT
TRBD1,-,TRBJ2-5,14,TRBV2,CASRTGQGVETQYF,TGTGCCAGCAGAACGGGGCAGGGGGTAGAGACCCAGTACTTC
-,-,TRBJ2-1,15,TRBV7-6,CASSLTGVYYNEQFF,TGTGCCAGCAGCTTAACGGGAGTATACTACAATGAGCAGTTCTTC
-,-,TRBJ2-5,14,TRBV10-2,CASRNTGGGETQYF,TGCGCCAGCAGGAATACGGGGGGCGGGGAGACCCAGTACTTC
TRBD1,-,TRBJ1-2,15,TRBV29-1,CSVGPGQGDHYGYTF,TGCAGCGTCGGCCCCGGACAGGGGGATCACTATGGCTACACCTTC
TRBD2,-,TRBJ2-7,14,TRBV7-8,CASSGTSGTYEQYF,TGTGCCAGCAGCGGGACTAGCGGGACCTACGAGCAGTACTTC
-,-,TRBJ2-3,15,TRBV11-3,CASSLGGGNTDTQYF,TGTGCCAGCAGCTTAGGTGGAGGAAACACAGATACGCAGTATTTT
TRBD2,once,TRBJ2-3,16,TRBV7-2,CASSLLAGGSTDTQYF,TGTGCCAGCAGCTTGCTAGCGGGGGGGAGCACAGATACGCAGTATTTT
-,-,TRBJ1-2,16,TRBV7-2,CASSLGYGGKNYGYTF,TGTGCCAGCAGCTTAGGGTATGGAGGGAAAAACTATGGCTACACCTTC
TRBD2,-,TRBJ2-7,15,TRBV19,CASSSQTSGSYEQYF,TGTGCCAGTAGTTCCCAGACTAGCGGGAGCTACGAGCAGTACTTC
-,-,TRBJ1-1,14,TRBV2,CASSVQGPYTEAFF,TGTGCCAGCAGTGTACAGGGTCCCTACACTGAAGCTTTCTTT
-,once,TRBJ1-4,16,TRBV6-5,CASSYTTGAGGEKLFF,TGTGCCAGCAGTTACACGACAGGAGCCGGGGGGGAAAAACTGTTTTTT
-,-,TRBJ1-2,13,TRBV19,CASSTGNRYGYTF,TGTGCCAGTAGTACCGGGAACCGCTATGGCTACACCTTC
TRBD1,-,TRBJ2-7,15,TRBV27,CASSTPDRADYEQYF,TGTGCCAGCAGTACCCCGGACAGGGCTGACTACGAGCAGTACTTC